This T cell receptor beta chain is drawn from a study of tumor-infiltrating lymphocytes in localized non-small cell lung cancer. Regarding the study as a whole: No link was found between tumor T-cell fraction and recurrence-free survival. TCRbeta sequencing showed higher T cell infiltration in tumors than uninvolved lung. Each assay used a separate piece of the same tissue.

Some clones are missing from TCRdb's copy, which holds only in-frame ones; the method was immunoSEQ multiplex PCR. The sample lists thousands of clones, over 60% occurring once. To note about this clone: As yet, its antigen is unknown.

V gave up 5 bases and J gave up 3 bases, with 13 bases separating them. The CDR3 has 13 amino acids. CDR1 SQVTM and CDR2 ANQGSEA come from the germline V gene. Sequencing input: lung tumor tissue. The clonotype originates from a human donor with non-small cell lung cancer. The rearrangement uses TRBV29-1 and TRBJ1-1; tentative D call: TRBD1 (5 bases). This CDR3 reads CSVIEMGHTEAFF. The DNA for the CDR3 is TGCAGCGTTATCGAGATGGGGCACACTGAAGCTTTCTTT.